This T cell receptor (beta chain) is from a study of T cell repertoires in cytomegalovirus infection (dated by TCRdb to about 2019). General notes on the study: Because public TCR beta signatures pointed to carriage of CMV infection together with the matching HLA type, the HLA type of each donor mattered for the analysis.

At the junction V is shortened by 6 bases and J by 2 bases, with 14 bases in between. Including cysteine and phenylalanine, the CDR3 has 15 amino acids. Just the 45-base CDR3 DNA is kept, in frame starting at base 1. A few counts support this clonotype. Its target antigen remains unknown. Within one base of it there is no much larger clone, and no base qualities were kept. General findings and caveats noted by the study authors: The ex vivo response was dominated by HLA-C-restricted CMV-specific TCR beta clonotypes, which also provided the single most frequent clonotype in two of eight donors. Carriers of CMV infection plus the relevant HLA type were discriminated by the cumulative frequency of public TCR beta family members in the study cohort and in an independent 352-donor cohort.

Sequencing instrument: Illumina HiSeq 1500. The public reads were reanalyzed by TCRdb: fastp trimming at Q25, MiXCR alignment, in-frame beta chains only. A single entry per CDR3 protein holds the most common genes and DNA from its merged rows. This sample lists around 740,000 distinct CDR3 sequences; about 40% were detected once. The ten largest clones add up to around 2.8% of the sample. The origin of this receptor is a human donor in good health (CMV status not recorded). Some clones in this sample may be carry-over from other donors' samples. The chain is encoded by TRBV12-3 or TRBV12-4 joined to TRBJ1-3, with no D gene named confidently. Sequenced: PBMCs. In nucleotides, the sequence is TGTGCCAGCAGGACCATATTGCGCACTGGAAACACCATATATTTT. Translation gives CASRTILRTGNTIYF.